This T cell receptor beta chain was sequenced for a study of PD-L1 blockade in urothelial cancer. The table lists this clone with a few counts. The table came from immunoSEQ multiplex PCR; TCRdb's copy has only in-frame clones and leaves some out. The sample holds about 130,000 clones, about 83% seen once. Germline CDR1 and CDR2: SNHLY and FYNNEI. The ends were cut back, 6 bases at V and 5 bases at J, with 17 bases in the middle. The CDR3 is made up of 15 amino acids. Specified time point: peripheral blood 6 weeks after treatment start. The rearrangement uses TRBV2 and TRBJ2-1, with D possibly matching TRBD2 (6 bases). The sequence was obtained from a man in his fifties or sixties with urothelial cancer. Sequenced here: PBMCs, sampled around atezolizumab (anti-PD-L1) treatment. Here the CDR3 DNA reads TGTGCCAGCAGGAAGACTAGAGGTATCCACAATGAGCAGTTCTTC. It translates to CASRKTRGIHNEQFF. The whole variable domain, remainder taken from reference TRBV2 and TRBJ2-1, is EPEVTQTPSHQVTQMGQEVILRCVPISNHLYFYWYRQILGQKVEFLVSFYNNEISEKSEIFDDQFSVERPDGSNFTLKIRSTKLEDSAMYFCASRKTRGIHNEQFFGPGTRLTVL.